This TCR beta chain was found in a study of CD8 T cells in Susac syndrome. Overall study results and limits: The study recognized that the number of individuals in its TCR sequencing and HLA analysis was relatively small.

Random hexamers were used to reverse transcribe an amount of roughly 0.5 to 1 ug RNA. TCRdb re-analysed the immunoSEQ multiplex PCR reads in MiXCR, keeping a single row per CDR3 protein. The sample has some 400,000 distinct CDR3 sequences, 75% to 90% seen once. Regarding this clonotype: Its target is unknown.

Each multiple sclerosis control was a treatment-naive patient with relapsing-remitting disease that was either stable or active. The TEMRA cells underwent FACS enrichment, while the CD8+ and CD4+ T cells underwent negative isolation. V lost 3 bases to trimming and J lost 6 bases, with 15 bases between them. Germline V gene lookup returns CDR1 MNHNS and CDR2 SASEGT. This CDR3 has 15 amino acids. The V and J genes are TRBV6-1 and TRBJ1-5; the D gene is possibly TRBD1 (5 bases). This receptor was obtained from a human donor with multiple sclerosis. Sequencing was performed on CD8+ T cells from PBMCs. The chain's CDR3 is CASSDYTGTPQPQHF. In nucleotides, the CDR3 is TGTGCCAGCAGTGATTACACCGGGACGCCTCAGCCCCAGCATTTT.